The 27 T cell receptor beta chains in this list originate from one sample, sequenced in a study of identifying expanded T cells in peripheral blood. Measured with immunoSEQ multiplex PCR; TCRdb has only the in-frame clones, and not every one. Of about 110,000 clones listed, 75% to 90% are singletons. The sequenced material came from blood. These receptors were collected from a person aged 18 to 70 in good health.

The chain uses TRBV19 and TRBJ1-2, with D unresolved. Trimming left V 3 bases short and J 6 bases short, with 8 bases between. CDR1 is LNHDA and CDR2 is SQIVND in the germline V gene (reference sequence). This CDR3 is 12 amino acids long. The CDR3 DNA is TGTGCCAGTAGTATTGGCGACGATGGCTACACCTTC. Encoded protein: CASSIGDDGYTF.

This clone was counted once. As DNA, the CDR3 is TGCGCCAGCAGCCGACAGGAGGGGGCCGATTGGTACACCTTC. Translating it yields CASSRQEGADWYTF. The chain employs TRBV4-1 and TRBJ1-2, with 7 bases fitting TRBD1. V lost 4 bases to trimming and J lost 11 bases; unmatched junction nucleotides: 13. Germline V lookup: CDR1 MGHRA, CDR2 YSYEKL. The length of the CDR3 is 14 residues.

This chain joins TRBV5-1 and TRBJ1-1; D unclear. Per the germline V gene, CDR1 is SGHRS and CDR2 is YFSETQ. Trimming took 2 bases from V and 4 from J, leaving 9 bases between them. This CDR3 contains 13 residues. The CDR3: CASSFARGTEAFF. In DNA, the CDR3 is TGCGCCAGCAGCTTTGCTCGGGGCACTGAAGCTTTCTTT.

The chain employs TRBV7-9 and TRBJ1-1; no definite D call. The germline V gene encodes CDR1 SEHNR and CDR2 FQNEAQ (reference sequence). V was pared by 7 bases and J by 2 bases, with 11 bases between. CDR3 length equals 13 residues. Here the CDR3 reads CASIWASNTEAFF. The CDR3 DNA sequence: TGTGCCAGCATTTGGGCCTCAAACACTGAAGCTTTCTTT.

The chain carries TRBV10-3 and TRBJ1-1; D remains unclear. This CDR3 contains 13 residues. Germline values: CDR1 ENHRY, CDR2 SYGVKD. The V gene lost 6 bases and the J gene lost 3 bases, with 11 bases spanning the gap. The CDR3 is CAISKTPDTEAFF. The CDR3 coding sequence is TGTGCCATCAGCAAAACGCCGGACACTGAAGCTTTCTTT.

The chain is built from TRBV7-2 and TRBJ2-3; D remains ambiguous. CDR1 is SGHTA, CDR2 FQGNSA, per germline. The CDR3 spans 15 residues. V lost 5 bases to trimming and J lost 4 bases, with 16 bases between them. CDR3 in amino acids: CASSREITRSDTQYF. The CDR3 nucleotides are TGTGCCAGCAGCCGCGAAATCACTCGGTCAGATACGCAGTATTTT.

The rearrangement uses TRBV15 and TRBJ1-2, with 7 bases aligning to TRBD1. Germline CDR1 is LNHNV and CDR2 is YYDKDF (reference sequence). This CDR3 has 16 residues. V shed 4 bases and J 0 bases; nucleotides not matched to a gene: 8. The chain's CDR3 is CATSKARGDTNYGYTF. The CDR3 nucleotides read TGTGCCACCAGCAAGGCCAGGGGGGATACTAACTATGGCTACACCTTC. Combining the CDR3 with reference TRBV15 and TRBJ1-2 gives the whole variable domain DAMVIQNPRYQVTQFGKPVTLSCSQTLNHNVMYWYQQKSSQAPKLLFHYYDKDFNNEADTPDNFQSRRPNTSFCFLDIRSPGLGDTAMYLCATSKARGDTNYGYTFGSGTRLTVV.

The rearrangement uses TRBV10-2 and TRBJ2-3; D not resolved. The CDR3 length is 14 residues. With 3 bases removed from V and 5 bases from J, the gap between germline ends came to 12 bases. CDR1 is WSHSY and CDR2 is SAAADI in the germline V gene. CDR3 in DNA: TGCGCCAGCAGTGAATTTAGACTCGAAGATACGCAGTATTTT. The encoded protein is CASSEFRLEDTQYF.

This chain links TRBV7-9 with TRBJ1-2; no clear D. This CDR3 spans 14 amino acids. The V end lost 1 base, the J end lost 7 bases, and 13 bases lay between the germline ends. Germline values: CDR1 SEHNR, CDR2 FQNEAQ (reference sequence). The CDR3 region is CASSLVEGRGGYTF. DNA for the CDR3: TGTGCCAGCAGCTTAGTGGAGGGAAGAGGTGGCTACACCTTC.

The chain combines TRBV6-5 with TRBJ1-2, with D perhaps matching TRBD1 (6 bases). V was pared by 2 bases and J by 4 bases, with 14 bases between. CDR1 and CDR2 from the germline V gene are MNHEY and SVGAGI. CDR3 length equals 15 residues. The CDR3 protein is CASSYVSRGGYGYTF. DNA for the CDR3: TGTGCCAGCAGTTACGTCTCCAGGGGTGGCTATGGCTACACCTTC.

V gene TRBV6-1 combines with J gene TRBJ1-5; unclear D gene. Trimming stripped 3 bases from V and 4 bases from J, with 22 bases between. CDR1 MNHNS and CDR2 SASEGT come from the germline V gene. The CDR3 contains 18 residues. CDR3 sequence (DNA): TGTGCCAGCAGTGAGATAGGAGGGTTGTACGGGATAAATCAGCCCCAGCATTTT. Amino acids: CASSEIGGLYGINQPQHF.

This clone was seen only once. The sample has other DNA sequences that encode this CDR3 too. This sequence joins TRBV20-1 and TRBJ2-3; D not certain. This CDR3 region has 11 residues. Trimming left V 6 bases short and J 6 bases short, with 10 bases between. Germline values: CDR1 DFQATT, CDR2 SNEGSKA (reference sequence). CDR3 DNA sequence: TGCAGTGCCCGCCTCGGGGATACGCAGTATTTT. Translating gives CSARLGDTQYF.

The J gene is TRBJ2-7, the V gene TRBV4-2; TRBD1 aligns across 7 bases. CDR3 size: 13 residues. J was trimmed by 5 bases and V by 5 bases; bases with no gene match: 6. Per the germline V gene, CDR1 is LGHNA and CDR2 is YNFKEQ. The CDR3, as DNA: TGTGCCAGCAGCACGGACAGGCGAAACGAGCAGTACTTC. Residues: CASSTDRRNEQYF.

About this clone: One end of the junction varies from germline; a read error may be responsible. The chain is built from TRBV9 and TRBJ1-5, with a tentative D call TRBD1 (5 bases). Germline V gene data show CDR1 as SGDLS and CDR2 as YYNGEE. The length of the CDR3 is 14 residues. The CDR3 sequence is CVSGGTEAYQPQHF. The CDR3 nucleotides read TGTGTCAGCGGGGGGACGGAAGCATACCAGCCCCAGCATTTT.

This clone appeared once. This sequence joins TRBV9 and TRBJ2-7; D might be TRBD1 (6 bases). The CDR3 sequence is 15 residues long. The germline V gene has CDR1 SGDLS and CDR2 YYNGEE. Trimming took 1 base from V and 6 from J, leaving 17 bases between them. In nucleotides, the CDR3 is TGTGCCAGCAGCGTAAGACAGGCAAACCTCGGCGAGCAGTACTTC. This sequence encodes CASSVRQANLGEQYF.

The rearrangement links TRBV4-1 to TRBJ2-7; 7 positions match TRBD1. Germline V CDR1 and CDR2: MGHRA, YSYEKL. The CDR3 contains 16 residues. V was clipped by 0 bases and J by 1 base; unmatched bases: 6. The CDR3 loop is CASSQDWRQGSYEQYF. CDR3 in DNA: TGCGCCAGCAGCCAAGATTGGAGACAGGGTTCCTACGAGCAGTACTTC.

The chain combines TRBV2 with TRBJ2-1; D gene unclear. CDR1 SNHLY and CDR2 FYNNEI come from the germline V gene. The V end was cut by 4 bases, the J end by 3 bases, with 7 bases between. The CDR3 is 13 amino acids. CDR3 nucleotides: TGTGCCAGCAGTGTGGTAAACTACAATGAGCAGTTCTTC. Residues: CASSVVNYNEQFF.

V is TRBV27 and J is TRBJ1-1; D is unclear. Germline values: CDR1 MNHEY, CDR2 SMNVEV (reference sequence). The CDR3 has 13 residues. Between the trimmed V and J ends, which lost 2 bases and 1 base, there was a span of 5 bases. The CDR3 region has the DNA TGTGCCAGCAGTTTAAAGCCGAACACTGAAGCTTTCTTT. Translation gives CASSLKPNTEAFF.

The rearrangement joins TRBV7-7 to TRBJ2-2, with 10 positions matching TRBD2. Germline V gene data show CDR1 as SSHAT and CDR2 as FNYEAQ (reference sequence). V dropped 3 bases and J dropped 3; count of bases not matched to a gene: 7. The CDR3 extends over 17 amino acids. The CDR3 DNA is TGTGCCAGCAGCTTTTCTAGCGGGGGTCCACACACCGGGGAGCTGTTTTTT. Amino acid sequence: CASSFSSGGPHTGELFF.

This CDR3 is CASSFALGGHTEAFF. The CDR3 DNA follows: TGTGCCAGCAGTTTTGCCTTGGGAGGCCACACTGAAGCTTTCTTT. The gene calls are TRBV6-6 and TRBJ1-1, with D uncertain. The length of the CDR3 is 15 residues. V dropped 4 bases and J dropped 3 bases, with 15 bases sitting between them. Germline values: CDR1 MNHNY, CDR2 SVGAGI (reference sequence).

The rearrangement links TRBV2 to TRBJ1-1; D is uncertain. Trimming shortened V by 2 bases and J by 5 bases, and 9 bases separated the two germline ends. The CDR3 spans 13 residues. The germline gives CDR1 SNHLY, CDR2 FYNNEI. In DNA form, the CDR3 reads TGTGCCAGCAGTGAATACGTGGGAACTGAAGCTTTCTTT. Translated: CASSEYVGTEAFF.

The V gene is TRBV19, the J gene TRBJ1-1; TRBD1 matches 11 bases. The V and J ends lost 8 bases and 3 bases, in that order; junction bases with no gene match: 2. Germline V gene data show CDR1 as LNHDA and CDR2 as SQIVND (reference sequence). The CDR3 consists of 13 residues. The CDR3 sequence: CASRTGGDTEAFF. The CDR3 bases are TGTGCCAGTCGGACAGGGGGCGACACTGAAGCTTTCTTT.

V gene TRBV5-1 combines with J gene TRBJ1-1, with a possible D match to TRBD1 (5 bases). The CDR3 totals 15 residues. CDR1 and CDR2 from the germline V gene are SGHRS and YFSETQ. V was shortened by 1 base and J by 2 bases, with 12 bases between the two germline ends. The CDR3 loop is CASSLSGTVNTEAFF. The CDR3 DNA reads TGCGCCAGCAGCTTGTCAGGGACGGTAAACACTGAAGCTTTCTTT.

The chain uses TRBV19 and TRBJ1-1, with a weak D call TRBD1 (6 bases). The V end lost 5 bases, the J end lost 3 bases, and 10 bases lay between the germline ends. The CDR3 extends over 13 amino acids. Germline CDR1 and CDR2: LNHDA and SQIVND (reference sequence). The CDR3, as DNA: TGTGCCAGTAGTTCGGACAGATACACTGAAGCTTTCTTT. It yields the protein CASSSDRYTEAFF. The full variable domain, rest sourced from reference TRBV19 and TRBJ1-1, is DGGITQSPKYLFRKEGQNVTLSCEQNLNHDAMYWYRQDPGQGLRLIYYSQIVNDFQKGDIAEGYSVSREKKESFPLTVTSAQKNPTAFYLCASSSDRYTEAFFGQGTRLTVV.

The rearrangement links TRBV7-6 to TRBJ2-2, with TRBD2 matching 8 bases. Germline assignment: CDR1 SGHVS and CDR2 FNYEAQ. V gave up 5 bases and J gave up 5 bases; unmatched junction bases: 7. The CDR3 covers 15 residues. The CDR3 protein is CASSIRGGTTGELFF. In DNA, the CDR3 is TGTGCCAGCAGCATTCGGGGGGGCACGACCGGGGAGCTGTTTTTT. Full variable domain (remainder filled in from reference TRBV7-6 and TRBJ2-2): GAGVSQSPRYKVTKRGQDVALRCDPISGHVSLYWYRQALGQGPEFLTYFNYEAQQDKSGLPNDRFSAERPEGSISTLTIQRTEQRDSAMYRCASSIRGGTTGELFFGEGSRLTVL.

The chain is built from TRBV7-8 and TRBJ1-5; D remains unclear. The CDR3 runs to 15 residues. Germline V gene data show CDR1 as SGHVS and CDR2 as FQNEAQ. V shed 2 bases and J shed 3 bases, with 11 bases lying between them. The CDR3 protein is CASSLSSGDNQPQHF. CDR3 coding DNA: TGTGCCAGCAGCTTATCTTCGGGTGACAATCAGCCCCAGCATTTT.

J is TRBJ1-2 and V is TRBV6-5; 9 nucleotides align to TRBD1. The CDR3 sequence is 15 residues long. Per the germline V gene, CDR1 is MNHEY and CDR2 is SVGAGI. V lost 2 bases, J lost 8 bases, and 9 bases stayed unmatched. The CDR3 bases are TGTGCCAGCAGTTACAACGGACAGGGGAAGAGCGGCTACACCTTC. Translating it yields CASSYNGQGKSGYTF.